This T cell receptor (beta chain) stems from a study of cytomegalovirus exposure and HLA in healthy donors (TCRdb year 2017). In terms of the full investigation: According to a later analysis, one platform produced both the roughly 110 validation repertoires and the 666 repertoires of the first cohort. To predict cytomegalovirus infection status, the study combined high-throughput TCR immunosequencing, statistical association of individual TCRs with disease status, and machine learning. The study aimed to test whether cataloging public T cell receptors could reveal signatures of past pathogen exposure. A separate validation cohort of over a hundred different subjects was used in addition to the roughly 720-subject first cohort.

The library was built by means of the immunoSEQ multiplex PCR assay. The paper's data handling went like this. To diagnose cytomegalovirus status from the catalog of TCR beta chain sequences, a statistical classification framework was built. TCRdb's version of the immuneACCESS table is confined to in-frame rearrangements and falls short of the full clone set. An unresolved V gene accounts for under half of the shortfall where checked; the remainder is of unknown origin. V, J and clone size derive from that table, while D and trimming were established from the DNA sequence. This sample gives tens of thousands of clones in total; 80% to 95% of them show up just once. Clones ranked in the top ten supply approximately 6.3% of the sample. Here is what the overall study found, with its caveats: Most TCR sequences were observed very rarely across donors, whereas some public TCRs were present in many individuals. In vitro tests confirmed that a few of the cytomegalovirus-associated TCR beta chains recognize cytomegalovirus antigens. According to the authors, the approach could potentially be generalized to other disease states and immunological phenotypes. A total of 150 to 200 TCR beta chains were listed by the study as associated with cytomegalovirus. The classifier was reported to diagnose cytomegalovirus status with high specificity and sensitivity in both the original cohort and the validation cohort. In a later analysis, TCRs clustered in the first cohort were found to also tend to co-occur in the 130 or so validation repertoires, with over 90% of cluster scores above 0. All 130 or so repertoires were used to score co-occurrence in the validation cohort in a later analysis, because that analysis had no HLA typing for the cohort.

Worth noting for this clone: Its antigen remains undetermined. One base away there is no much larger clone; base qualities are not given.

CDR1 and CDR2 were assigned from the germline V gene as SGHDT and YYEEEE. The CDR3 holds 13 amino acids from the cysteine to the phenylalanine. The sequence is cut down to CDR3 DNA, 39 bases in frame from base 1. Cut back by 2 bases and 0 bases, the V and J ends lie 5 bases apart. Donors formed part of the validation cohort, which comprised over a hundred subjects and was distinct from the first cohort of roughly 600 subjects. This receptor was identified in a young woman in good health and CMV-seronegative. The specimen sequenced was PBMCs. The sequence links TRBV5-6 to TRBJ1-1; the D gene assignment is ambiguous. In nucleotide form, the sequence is TGTGCCAGCAGCTTTGGCCTGAACACTGAAGCTTTCTTT. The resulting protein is CASSFGLNTEAFF.